One sample yielded the 18 T cell receptor beta chains listed below, sequenced in a study of shared clonotypes between healthy human individuals. Profiling relied on immunoSEQ multiplex PCR, and the TCRdb table lists in-frame clones only, not all of them. This sample has over 2 million clones; about 95% occur once, and the top ten carry around 1.1%. Naive CD8 populations comprised CD45RO-negative cells positively selected for CCR7, excluding terminally differentiated effector memory CD45RA+ cells. The sequenced sample was naive CD8+ T cells sorted from blood. These TCRs come from a man aged 18 to 29 in good health.

The table lists this clone with a count of one. The chain couples TRBV30 to TRBJ1-2; weak D call: TRBD1 (5 bases). The V gene's germline CDR1 is GTSNPN and CDR2 SVGIG (reference sequence). CDR3 length equals 9 residues. This chain's CDR3 is CSLGDGYTF. The CDR3 DNA sequence: TGTTCTCTCGGGGACGGCTACACCTTC. Supplemented by reference TRBV30 and TRBJ1-2, the full variable domain reads SQTIHQWPATLVQPVGSPLSLECTVEGTSNPNLYWYRQAAGRGLQLLFYSVGIGQISSEVPQNLSASRPQDRQFILSSKKLLLSDSGFYLCSLGDGYTFGSGTRLTVV.

The chain combines TRBV27 with TRBJ2-7, with 7 bases identical to TRBD1. CDR3 size: 14 residues. Germline lookup yields CDR1 MNHEY and CDR2 SMNVEV (reference sequence). V gave up 5 bases and J gave up 2 bases; unmatched junction bases: 6. The CDR3 DNA follows: TGTGCCAGCAGTCTGACGGGACAGACCTACGAGCAGTACTTC. As protein: CASSLTGQTYEQYF.

The rearrangement uses TRBV15 and TRBJ2-7; D is perhaps TRBD1 or TRBD2 (5 bases each). Germline V gene sequence: CDR1 LNHNV, CDR2 YYDKDF (reference sequence). V shed 5 bases and J shed 2 bases, with 16 bases lying between them. The length of the CDR3 is 15 residues. For the CDR3, the DNA is TGTGCCACCAGCGGGAGCCGGGACCTCGCCTACGAGCAGTACTTC. Translation: CATSGSRDLAYEQYF.

This chain joins TRBV28 and TRBJ2-4, with 8 bases lining up with TRBD1. CDR3 length: 14 residues. V trimming: 3 bases; J trimming: 9 bases; junction bases outside the gene matches: 7. Germline lookup yields CDR1 MDHEN and CDR2 SYDVKM. CDR3: CASSFRGQRGIQYF. The CDR3 DNA is TGTGCCAGCAGTTTCAGGGGGCAGAGGGGCATTCAGTACTTC.

The genes are TRBV27 and TRBJ2-2, with D maybe TRBD1 (5 bases). Germline V CDR1 and CDR2: MNHEY, SMNVEV (reference sequence). The CDR3 has 14 residues. Trimming removed 0 bases at V and 7 bases at J, with 9 bases between. The CDR3 is CASSLSSGFGELFF. In DNA form, the CDR3 reads TGTGCCAGCAGTTTATCGTCAGGGTTCGGGGAGCTGTTTTTT.

V gene TRBV27 combines with J gene TRBJ1-6; D unclear. Germline V CDR1 and CDR2: MNHEY, SMNVEV (reference sequence). The V and J ends lost 4 bases and 7 bases respectively, with 8 bases between them. This CDR3 is 13 amino acids long. The CDR3 DNA reads as TGTGCCAGCAGTTGGCAATCGAATTCACCCCTCCACTTT. Its protein is CASSWQSNSPLHF.

The CDR3 here is CATSGPSSYEQYF. In DNA, the CDR3 is TGCGCCACCTCCGGGCCGAGCTCCTACGAGCAGTACTTC. The chain uses TRBV10-1 and TRBJ2-7, with D hard to call. Trimming took off 10 bases at V and 0 bases at J, with 13 bases between the two ends. The length of the CDR3 is 13 residues. Germline lookup yields CDR1 WNHNN and CDR2 SYGVQD (reference sequence).

Concerning this clone itself: Other DNA sequences in the same sample also yield this CDR3. The V call is TRBV19, the J call TRBJ1-1; D remains unclear. The CDR3 is 14 amino acids. Trimming took off 0 bases at V and 1 base at J, with 6 bases between the two ends. CDR1 and CDR2 from the germline V gene are LNHDA and SQIVND (reference sequence). The CDR3 protein is CASSIDGENTEAFF. CDR3 coding DNA: TGTGCCAGTAGTATAGATGGGGAGAACACTGAAGCTTTCTTT.

This chain links TRBV2 with TRBJ2-1, with D possibly TRBD2 on 6 matching bases. Germline assignment: CDR1 SNHLY and CDR2 FYNNEI. The germline V and J ends were trimmed by 9 bases and 5 bases, with 29 bases remaining between them. The CDR3 is made up of 18 amino acids. DNA for the CDR3: TGTGCCAGTGGAGGGATACGCAATCCAATCGGGTATAACAATGAGCAGTTCTTC. Amino acid sequence: CASGGIRNPIGYNNEQFF.

V is TRBV7-9 and J is TRBJ2-5; no clear D. The germline V gene has CDR1 SEHNR and CDR2 FQNEAQ (reference sequence). Between the trimmed V and J ends, which lost 3 bases and 4 bases, there was a span of 12 bases. The CDR3 is made up of 14 amino acids. CDR3 DNA: TGTGCCAGCAGCTTGGACCTGACGGGAGAGACCCAGTACTTC. Translating it yields CASSLDLTGETQYF.

V gene TRBV4-3 combines with J gene TRBJ2-1; perhaps TRBD1 as D (5 bases). Germline assignment: CDR1 LGHNA and CDR2 YSLEER. The CDR3 is 13 amino acids. Trimming left V 3 bases short and J 7 bases short, with 10 bases between. The DNA of the CDR3 is TGCGCCAGCAGCCAGCCTCCAGGGAATGAGCAGTTCTTC. Translated: CASSQPPGNEQFF.

The chain recombines TRBV9 with TRBJ2-7, with D possibly called TRBD1 or TRBD2 (5 bases each). The CDR3 runs 14 residues. Trimming cost V 4 bases and J 0 bases, with 11 bases left between them. Per the germline V gene, CDR1 is SGDLS and CDR2 is YYNGEE. The CDR3 spells CASSLGPTSYEQYF. CDR3 coding DNA: TGTGCCAGCAGCTTGGGACCGACCTCCTACGAGCAGTACTTC.

The rearrangement uses TRBV28 and TRBJ1-2; tentatively, D is TRBD1 (5 bases). The length of the CDR3 is 14 residues. V was clipped by 5 bases and J by 3 bases, with 13 bases between them. Germline lookup yields CDR1 MDHEN and CDR2 SYDVKM. Written as DNA, the CDR3 is TGTGCCAGCAGTCCCCCGCCAGGGTACTATGGCTACACCTTC. It yields the protein CASSPPPGYYGYTF.

The chain combines TRBV30 with TRBJ1-1; D ambiguous. V was clipped by 1 base and J by 5 bases, with 20 bases between them. The CDR3 has 16 amino acids. CDR1 is GTSNPN and CDR2 is SVGIG in the germline V gene (reference sequence). CDR3 nucleotides: TGTGCCTGGAGTGCCCCCTACCCGCGTGTGAGGACTGAAGCTTTCTTT. Amino acid sequence: CAWSAPYPRVRTEAFF.

As for this clone: Other DNA variants within this sample encode the same CDR3. The chain combines TRBV7-9 with TRBJ2-1, with TRBD1 matching 7 bases. Germline assignment: CDR1 SEHNR and CDR2 FQNEAQ (reference sequence). CDR3 length equals 15 residues. V was pared by 0 bases and J by 2 bases, with 1 base of the junction left unmatched. The CDR3 sequence is CASSLAQGAYNEQFF. CDR3 nucleotides: TGTGCCAGCAGCTTAGCCCAGGGGGCCTACAATGAGCAGTTCTTC.

J is TRBJ1-2 and V is TRBV9, with a tentative D call TRBD1 (5 bases). The V and J ends lost 6 bases and 5 bases respectively, with 8 bases between them. This CDR3 is 11 amino acids long. CDR1 is SGDLS, CDR2 YYNGEE, per germline. CDR3 sequence: CASMGEYGYTF. The DNA for the CDR3 is TGTGCCAGCATGGGGGAATATGGCTACACCTTC. Combining the CDR3 with reference TRBV9 and TRBJ1-2 gives the whole variable domain DSGVTQTPKHLITATGQRVTLRCSPRSGDLSVYWYQQSLDQGLQFLIQYYNGEERAKGNILERFSAQQFPDLHSELNLSSLELGDSALYFCASMGEYGYTFGSGTRLTVV.

The V call is TRBV7-9, the J call TRBJ1-1; D not resolved. Per germline, CDR1 SEHNR and CDR2 FQNEAQ (reference sequence). The CDR3 extends over 13 amino acids. Trimming removed 3 bases from V and 1 base from J, with 6 bases in between. CDR3 sequence (DNA): TGTGCCAGCAGCTTCTTCAGGAACACTGAAGCTTTCTTT. Protein sequence: CASSFFRNTEAFF.

The V call is TRBV19, the J call TRBJ2-5, with 9 positions matching TRBD2. Near its end, the DNA agrees better with TRBJ2-7, so the J call may be wrong. Per germline, CDR1 LNHDA and CDR2 SQIVND (reference sequence). The CDR3 runs 16 residues. The CDR3 DNA reads as TGTGCCAGTAGGAGATCCCCGACTAGCGGAACCTACGAGCAGTACTTC. Protein product: CASRRSPTSGTYEQYF.